This T cell receptor beta chain derives from a study of CD8+CD57+ T cells in acquired aplastic anemia (dated by TCRdb to between 2017 and 2018). Regarding the study in general: A mean of 3.2 ug of DNA, ranging from roughly 0.2 to 30 ug, was extracted from sorted CD4+ and CD8+ cells. CD8+CD57+ expansion was defined as frequency above the mean frequency observed in healthy subjects. The paper's findings and limits, for the study overall: Patients and healthy controls showed no significant difference in CD8+ Simpson's diversity (P=0.060). Although roughly 30 CD8+ CDR3 sequences were shared by patients and controls, these sequences appeared highly expressed in patients and within the immunodominant clones of patients.

Remarks on this clonotype: The antigen this receptor binds is unknown. No base quality information exists; no much larger clone differs at one position.

Expansion of CD8+CD57+ cells had been shown by flow cytometry in the patients chosen for sequencing. Severe acquired aplastic anemia was diagnosed in all patients according to International Study of Aplastic Anemia and Agranulocytosis and Camitta criteria. No patient had received any therapy when blood was sampled. TCR repertoires of sorted CD4+ and CD8+ blood T cells from severe aplastic anemia patients and healthy subjects were deep-sequenced in the study. In the USA, patient enrollment took place under clinicaltrials.gov protocols 00001620, 01623167, 00001397, 00071045, 00081523 and 00961064. Ficoll-Paque density gradient centrifugation was used to isolate peripheral blood mononuclear cells. CD4+ and CD8+ T cells were sorted by FACS or magnetic beads before DNA extraction. Genomic DNA served as template for TCR beta VDJ combination and CDR3 sequence profiling. TCR repertoire sequencing was run on an Illumina HiSeq 2000. The source study handled its data this way. TRBV/TRBJ rearrangement plots, CDR3 size and DJ length profiles, and Simpson's diversity index were used to assess repertoires. Whichever DNA sequence was most abundant in the deep sequencing data was defined as the immunodominant clone. CDR3 amino acid sequences were checked for sharing between subjects and were compared against published repertoires and the VDJdb database. TCRdb applied fastp at Q25 and MiXCR to the public reads, then kept only in-frame beta chains. Identical CDR3 protein sequences are pooled into one entry, listed with their most common genes and DNA. TCRdb's processing, not the authors' own work, is the source of the V and J calls. The sample data list around 150,000 distinct CDR3 sequences, and more than 40% of these were observed just once. The top ten hold around a third of the sample.

The clonotype originates from a human donor with aplastic anemia. Sample: sorted CD4+, CD8+, or CD8+CD57+ T cells (not recorded which) from PBMCs.

The CDR3 protein: CASTKYDDTQYF. The DNA reads TGTGCCAGCACGAAGTACGACGATACGCAGTATTTT. This receptor chain uses TRBV9 and TRBJ2-3, with no reliable assignment of the D segment. The CDR3 holds 12 amino acids from the cysteine to the phenylalanine. Only CDR3 DNA is held: 36 bases, read in frame from base 1. Trimming takes 6 bases from V and 6 bases from J, and the germline ends sit 11 bases apart. Based on the germline V gene, the CDR1 and CDR2 sequences are SGDLS and YYNGEE.